This TCR beta chain was recovered during a study of CD8+ T cells in alopecia areata. The study, taken as a whole, reports: Resident alphabeta T-cell populations of normal skin are likewise subject to sequencing in scalp samples. It was lesional scalp, especially alopecia totalis/universalis, that showed higher clonality than normal scalp.

This CDR3 region has 11 residues. Trimming took 4 bases from V and 1 from J, leaving 4 bases between them. Germline CDR1 reads SQVTM; CDR2 reads ANQGSEA. This clone occurred a few times. The target antigen is unknown. Extracted from the samples, RNA was reverse transcribed into cDNA to serve as the sequencing template. The protocol was immunoSEQ multiplex PCR, while the TCRdb copy is restricted to in-frame clones and leaves out a portion. The table lists 130,000 to 150,000 clones, about two thirds of them singletons. This TCR was recovered from a human donor in good health. The sequenced sample consisted of CD8+ T cells sorted from blood. This chain links TRBV29-1 with TRBJ1-1; the D is unclear. The CDR3 nucleotides are TGCAGCGTTGCCAGGAACACTGAAGCTTTCTTT. Protein: CSVARNTEAFF.